A selection of T cell receptor beta chains follows, all from one sample in a study of regulatory T cells in long-lasting Graves disease. TCRdb processed the multiplex PCR reads anew with MiXCR; each CDR3 protein has one entry. This table has around 330,000 distinct CDR3 sequences, 15% to 20% appearing once. Sequencing used peripheral blood mononuclear cells (PBMCs), obtained at new diagnosis, from a patient treated with antithyroid drugs. These receptors all come from a female donor with Graves disease. The CDR3 runs from the conserved cysteine through the conserved F or W. A D gene is named only where the DNA matches it firmly. Size is omitted from some rows. Given values are once, few, many or a class for expanded clones.

many	TRBV10-3	TRBJ1-1	NA	TGTGCCATCAGTGAGTCGGCAGGCACAGCTTTCTTT	CAISESAGTAFF
NA	TRBV5-1	TRBJ1-1	TRBD1	TGCGCCAGCAGCTTGTCCAGGGGGAGCACTGAAGCTTTCTTT	CASSLSRGSTEAFF
NA	TRBV7-2	TRBJ2-1	NA	TGTGCCAGCAGCTTAGCCGTCCGACCTCTAAATGAGCAGTTCTTC	CASSLAVRPLNEQFF
NA	TRBV19	TRBJ1-3	NA	TGTGCCAGTATCCCTGTTCACGGAAACACCATATATTTT	CASIPVHGNTIYF
few	TRBV19	TRBJ2-7	NA	TGTGCCAGTAGTATAGATGGGGTTTCCTACGAGCAGTACTTC	CASSIDGVSYEQYF
NA	TRBV19	TRBJ2-3	NA	TGTGCCAGTAGCTTGTTGGGGGCGGGGACAGATACGCAGTATTTT	CASSLLGAGTDTQYF
many	TRBV18	TRBJ1-4	NA	TGTGCCAGCTCACGGGGGTCAACTAATGAAAAACTGTTTTTT	CASSRGSTNEKLFF
NA	TRBV24-1	TRBJ2-1	TRBD2	TGTGCCACCAGTGATCTGGGACTAGCGGGAGGCAATGAGCAGTTCTTC	CATSDLGLAGGNEQFF
NA	TRBV6-1	TRBJ1-5	NA	TGTGCCAGCAGTGGGGGTTGGGGGGCAAGTCAGCCCCAGCATTTT	CASSGGWGASQPQHF
few	TRBV10-3	TRBJ2-1	TRBD2	TGTGCCATCAGTGATCCGGGACTAGCGGGACCCGGGCAGTTCTTC	CAISDPGLAGPGQFF
NA	TRBV6-1	TRBJ1-4	TRBD1	TGTGCCAGCAGTCCGGGACAGGGTGGGGGTGAAAAACTGTTTTTT	CASSPGQGGGEKLFF
NA	TRBV19	TRBJ2-7	TRBD1	TGTGCCAGTAGGGTATCCGGGACAGCTTTCTCCTACGAGCAGTACTTC	CASRVSGTAFSYEQYF
many	TRBV2	TRBJ1-4	NA	TGTGCCAGCAGTGTCCCGGTAGGAACTAATGAAAAACTGTTTTTT	CASSVPVGTNEKLFF
many	TRBV6-1	TRBJ2-4	NA	TGTGCCAGCAGGGGGGTCCTAGCCAAAAACATTCAGTACTTC	CASRGVLAKNIQYF
many	TRBV12-3/TRBV12-4	TRBJ2-3	TRBD2	TGTGCCAGCACGGGCGGGAGAGGCACAGATACGCAGTATTTT	CASTGGRGTDTQYF
many	TRBV7-6	TRBJ1-2	NA	TGTGCCAGCAGCTTATCAGAGGACTATGGCTACACCTTC	CASSLSEDYGYTF
many	TRBV27	TRBJ2-6	NA	TGTGCCAGCAGTTTATCAGACAGGCCCCTCTCTGGGGCCAACGTCCTGACTTTC	CASSLSDRPLSGANVLTF
many	TRBV12-3/TRBV12-4	TRBJ1-1	TRBD1	TGTGCCAGCAGTTTGCGGGCAGGGGGCGCATCAGAAGCTTTCTTT	CASSLRAGGASEAFF
few	TRBV5-1	TRBJ2-6	NA	TGCGCCAGCAGCTTGGGTCTCGGTCTTTCTGGGGCCAACGTCCTGACTTTC	CASSLGLGLSGANVLTF
many	TRBV7-8	TRBJ2-7	NA	TGTGCCAGCAGCGCGGTAGCAAGGGACAATCCCTACGAGCAGTACTTC	CASSAVARDNPYEQYF
many	TRBV3-1	TRBJ2-1	TRBD2	TGTGCCAGCAGCCATACCCCTCTAGCGGGATTGTTCTTC	CASSHTPLAGLFF
many	TRBV9	TRBJ2-1	TRBD2	TGTGCCAGCACAGCGGGAGTGGTCCGCTCCTACAATGAGCAGTTCTTC	CASTAGVVRSYNEQFF
many	TRBV6-2/TRBV6-3	TRBJ1-3	NA	TGTGCCAGCAGTTACTCGCTGGGGGGGACCATATATTTT	CASSYSLGGTIYF
many	TRBV19	TRBJ2-1	TRBD2	TGTGCCAGTAGTATATGGCTAGCGGCCAACAATGAGCAGTTCTTC	CASSIWLAANNEQFF
many	TRBV9	TRBJ2-5	TRBD2	TGTGCCAGCAGCAGGGAGGGAAGAGAGACCCAGTACTTC	CASSREGRETQYF
NA	TRBV19	TRBJ1-5	TRBD1	TGTGCCAGTAGTATCATCGGGACAGGGGGCGAACAGCCCCAGCATTTT	CASSIIGTGGEQPQHF
many	TRBV10-3	TRBJ2-7	NA	TGTGCCATCAGGGGTAGCGTCGTAACAGGCTACGAGCAGTACTTC	CAIRGSVVTGYEQYF
many	TRBV4-2	TRBJ2-3	NA	TGTGCCAGCAGCCAAGGAACCGGGACAAACACAGATACGCAGTATTTT	CASSQGTGTNTDTQYF
NA	TRBV20-1	TRBJ2-7	NA	TGCAGTGCTACATCTAGCCGCTCCTACGAGCAGTACTTC	CSATSSRSYEQYF
many	TRBV11-2	TRBJ1-5	NA	TGTGCCAGCAGCTCCGGGACCGGCTTCTCTCAGCCCCAGCATTTT	CASSSGTGFSQPQHF
few	TRBV12-3/TRBV12-4	TRBJ2-5	NA	TGTGCCAGCAGTTTAGGGCTTGGCAGCTTGGCCCAGTACTTC	CASSLGLGSLAQYF
NA	TRBV30	TRBJ1-1	NA	TGTGCCTGGAGTGGAGCGAGGGTGAACACTGAAGCTTTCTTT	CAWSGARVNTEAFF
many	TRBV15	TRBJ2-7	NA	TGTGCCACCAGGGGGGCGGGAGTAGCCTACGAGCAGTACTTC	CATRGAGVAYEQYF
many	TRBV12-3/TRBV12-4	TRBJ2-7	NA	TGTGCCAGCAGTGCGGGCCCAGGGATCTACGAGCAGTACTTC	CASSAGPGIYEQYF
many	TRBV19	TRBJ2-5	NA	TGTGCCAGTAGGGGAAGCGGGCTCCAAGAGACCCAGTACTTC	CASRGSGLQETQYF
many	TRBV7-9	TRBJ1-1	NA	TGCGCCAGCAGCTTGTCGAGAGGTAAATTGAACACTGAAGCTTTCTTT	CASSLSRGKLNTEAFF
many	TRBV5-1	TRBJ1-5	NA	TGCGCCAGCAGCTTGGAGGGGGGACATGGCCAGCCCCAGCATTTT	CASSLEGGHGQPQHF
many	TRBV27	TRBJ2-1	NA	TGTGCCAGCAGTCCAGAAACTTACAATGAGCAGTTCTTC	CASSPETYNEQFF
NA	TRBV19	TRBJ1-5	NA	TGTGCCAGTAGCCCTGATTCGTGGGGTCAGCCCCAGCATTTT	CASSPDSWGQPQHF
NA	TRBV6-1	TRBJ1-3	TRBD1	TGTGCCAGCGCTCCGGGACAGTCCGGAAACACCATATATTTT	CASAPGQSGNTIYF
few	TRBV4-1	TRBJ2-1	NA	TGCGCCAGCAGCCAGCTACAGGGCAATGAGCAGTTCTTC	CASSQLQGNEQFF
many	TRBV12-3/TRBV12-4	TRBJ1-1	NA	TGTGCCAGCAGCTTGGGAATGAACACTGAAGCTTTCTTT	CASSLGMNTEAFF
NA	TRBV20-1	TRBJ2-1	TRBD2	TGCAGTGCTAGAAGACTAGCGGGGGACTACAATGAGCAGTTCTTC	CSARRLAGDYNEQFF
few	TRBV11-2	TRBJ2-7	TRBD2	TGTGCCAGCAGCGCCGTTAGCGGGAGGAACTACGAGCAGTACTTC	CASSAVSGRNYEQYF
many	TRBV28	TRBJ1-6	NA	TGTGCCAGCAGTTGGCAGGGAAATTCACCCCTCCACTTT	CASSWQGNSPLHF
NA	TRBV28	TRBJ2-5	NA	TGTGCCAGCAGCATATCGTTGGAGACCCAGTACTTC	CASSISLETQYF
many	TRBV27	TRBJ1-2	TRBD1	TGTGCCAGCAGGCGGGACAGGGCAAACTATGGCTACACCTTC	CASRRDRANYGYTF
many	TRBV19	TRBJ2-5	TRBD1	TGTGCCAGTAGCGTGGGACAGGTCCCGGAGGAGACCCAGTACTTC	CASSVGQVPEETQYF
many	TRBV3-1	TRBJ2-7	NA	TGTGCCAGCAGCCAAGAACGAGGCTACGAGCAGTACTTC	CASSQERGYEQYF
many	TRBV27	TRBJ2-5	TRBD1	TGTGCCAGCAGTTTGACAGGGGCAGAGACCCAGTACTTC	CASSLTGAETQYF
many	TRBV29-1	TRBJ2-3	TRBD2	TGCAGCGTTTTGGGACTAGCGGGAGGGCCGACAGATACGCAGTATTTT	CSVLGLAGGPTDTQYF
NA	TRBV7-2	TRBJ2-3	TRBD2	TGTGCCAGCAGCCCGCCTGGACTAGGCGGTAGCACAGATACGCAGTATTTT	CASSPPGLGGSTDTQYF
NA	TRBV15	TRBJ1-3	NA	TGTGCCACCAGCAGAGACAGGAACTCTGGAAACACCATATATTTT	CATSRDRNSGNTIYF
NA	TRBV28	TRBJ1-4	TRBD1	TGTGCCAGCAGTCTACCCGGGGACAGGGACGGGGAAAAACTGTTTTTT	CASSLPGDRDGEKLFF